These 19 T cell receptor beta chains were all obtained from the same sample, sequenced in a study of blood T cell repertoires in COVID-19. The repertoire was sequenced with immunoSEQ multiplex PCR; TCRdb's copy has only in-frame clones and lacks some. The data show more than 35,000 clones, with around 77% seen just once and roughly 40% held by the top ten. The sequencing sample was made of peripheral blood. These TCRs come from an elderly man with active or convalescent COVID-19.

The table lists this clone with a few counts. For the CDR3, the DNA is TGTGCCAGTCAGGCACTAGCGGGGGGAGGCACCGGGGAGCTGTTTTTT. Encoded protein: CASQALAGGGTGELFF. The chain uses TRBV7-6 and TRBJ2-2; 12 bases match TRBD2. This CDR3 contains 16 residues. Trimming removed 9 bases from V and 4 bases from J; junction bases left unmatched: 9. Per the germline V gene, CDR1 is SGHVS and CDR2 is FNYEAQ.

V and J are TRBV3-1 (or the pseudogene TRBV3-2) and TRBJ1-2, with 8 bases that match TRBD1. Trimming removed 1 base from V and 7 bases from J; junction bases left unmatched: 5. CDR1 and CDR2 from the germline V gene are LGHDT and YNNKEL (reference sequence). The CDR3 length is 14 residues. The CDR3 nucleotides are TGTGCCAGCAGCCAAGTCTCAGGGGGCTCTGGCTACACCTTC. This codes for CASSQVSGGSGYTF.

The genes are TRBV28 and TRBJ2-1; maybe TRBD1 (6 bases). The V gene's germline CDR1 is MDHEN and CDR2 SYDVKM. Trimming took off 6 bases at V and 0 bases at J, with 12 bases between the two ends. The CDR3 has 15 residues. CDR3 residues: CASSPTGSSYNEQFF. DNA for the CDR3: TGTGCCAGCAGCCCCACAGGGAGCTCCTACAATGAGCAGTTCTTC. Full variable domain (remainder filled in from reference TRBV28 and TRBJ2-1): DVKVTQSSRYLVKRTGEKVFLECVQDMDHENMFWYRQDPGLGLRLIYFSYDVKMKEKGDIPEGYSVSREKKERFSLILESASTNQTSMYLCASSPTGSSYNEQFFGPGTRLTVL.

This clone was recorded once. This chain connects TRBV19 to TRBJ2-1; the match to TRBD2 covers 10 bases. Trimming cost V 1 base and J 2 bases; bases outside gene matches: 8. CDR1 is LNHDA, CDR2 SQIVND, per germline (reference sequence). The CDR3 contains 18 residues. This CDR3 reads CASSIGAAGGQAYNEQFF. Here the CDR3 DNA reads TGTGCCAGTAGTATAGGAGCAGCGGGAGGGCAAGCCTACAATGAGCAGTTCTTC.

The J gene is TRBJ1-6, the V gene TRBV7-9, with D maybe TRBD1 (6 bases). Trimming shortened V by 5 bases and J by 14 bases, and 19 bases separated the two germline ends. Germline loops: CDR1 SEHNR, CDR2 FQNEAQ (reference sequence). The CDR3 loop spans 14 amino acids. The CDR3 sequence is CASSDRRGGVTLHF. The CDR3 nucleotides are TGTGCCAGCAGCGACCGTCGAGGGGGGGTCACCCTCCACTTT.

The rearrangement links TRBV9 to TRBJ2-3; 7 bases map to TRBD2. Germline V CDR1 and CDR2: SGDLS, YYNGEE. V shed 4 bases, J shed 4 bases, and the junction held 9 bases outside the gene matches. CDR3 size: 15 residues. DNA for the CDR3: TGTGCCAGCAGCTCCGAAGGGCTAGCGGCAGATACGCAGTATTTT. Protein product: CASSSEGLAADTQYF.

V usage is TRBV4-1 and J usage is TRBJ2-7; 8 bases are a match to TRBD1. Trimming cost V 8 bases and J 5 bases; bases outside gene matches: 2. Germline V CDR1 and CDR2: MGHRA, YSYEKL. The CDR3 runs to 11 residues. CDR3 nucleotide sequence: TGCGCCAGCGGACAGGGTCACGAGCAGTACTTC. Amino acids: CASGQGHEQYF.

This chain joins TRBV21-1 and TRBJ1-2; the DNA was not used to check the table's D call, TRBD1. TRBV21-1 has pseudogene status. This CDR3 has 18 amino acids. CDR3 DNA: TGTGCCAGCAGCAAAGCGCTCCAGGGGGGTACGTCTAACTATGGCTACACCTTC. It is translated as CASSKALQGGTSNYGYTF.

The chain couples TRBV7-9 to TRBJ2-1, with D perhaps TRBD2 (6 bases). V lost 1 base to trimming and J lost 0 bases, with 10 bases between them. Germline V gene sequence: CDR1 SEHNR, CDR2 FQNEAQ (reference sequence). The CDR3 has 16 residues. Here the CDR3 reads CASSLVQTSSYNEQFF. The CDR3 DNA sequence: TGTGCCAGCAGCTTAGTTCAGACTAGCTCCTACAATGAGCAGTTCTTC.

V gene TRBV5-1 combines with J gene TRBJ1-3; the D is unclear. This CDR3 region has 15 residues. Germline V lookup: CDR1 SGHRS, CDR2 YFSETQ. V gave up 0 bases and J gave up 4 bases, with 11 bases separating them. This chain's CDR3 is CASSLGVTAGNTIYF. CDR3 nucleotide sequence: TGCGCCAGCAGCTTGGGGGTAACAGCAGGAAACACCATATATTTT.

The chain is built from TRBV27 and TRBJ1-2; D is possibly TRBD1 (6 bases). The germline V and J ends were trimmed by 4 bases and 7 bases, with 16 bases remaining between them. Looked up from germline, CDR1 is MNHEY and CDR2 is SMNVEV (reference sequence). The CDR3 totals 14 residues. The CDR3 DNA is TGTGCCAGCAGTTCAACAGGGAAGGGATCTGGCTACACCTTC. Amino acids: CASSSTGKGSGYTF.

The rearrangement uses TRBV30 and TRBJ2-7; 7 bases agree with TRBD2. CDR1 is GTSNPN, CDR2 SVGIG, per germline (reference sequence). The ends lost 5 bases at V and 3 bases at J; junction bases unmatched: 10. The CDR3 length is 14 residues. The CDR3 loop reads CAWQRGEILYEQYF. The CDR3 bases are TGTGCCTGGCAACGGGGGGAGATCCTCTACGAGCAGTACTTC.

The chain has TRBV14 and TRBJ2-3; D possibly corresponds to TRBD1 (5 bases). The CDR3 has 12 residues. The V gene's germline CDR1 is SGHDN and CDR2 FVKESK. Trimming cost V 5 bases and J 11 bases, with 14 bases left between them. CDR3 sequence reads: CASSAGAPGQYF. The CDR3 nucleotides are TGTGCCAGCAGCGCTGGGGCTCCAGGGCAGTATTTT.

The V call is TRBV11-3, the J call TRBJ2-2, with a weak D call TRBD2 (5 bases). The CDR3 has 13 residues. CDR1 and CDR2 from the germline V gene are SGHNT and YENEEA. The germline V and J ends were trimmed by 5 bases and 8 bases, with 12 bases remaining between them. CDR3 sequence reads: CASSVGDPGELFF. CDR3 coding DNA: TGTGCCAGCAGCGTCGGGGATCCGGGGGAGCTGTTTTTT.

CDR3 amino acids: CASSSSDRGSYNEQFF. CDR3 sequence (DNA): TGTGCCAGCAGTTCCTCGGACAGGGGGTCCTACAATGAGCAGTTCTTC. The chain joins TRBV28 to TRBJ2-1, with 10 bases matching TRBD1. This CDR3 spans 16 amino acids. The germline gives CDR1 MDHEN, CDR2 SYDVKM. After removal of 4 bases from V and 1 base from J, the junction contained 4 bases not matched to a gene.

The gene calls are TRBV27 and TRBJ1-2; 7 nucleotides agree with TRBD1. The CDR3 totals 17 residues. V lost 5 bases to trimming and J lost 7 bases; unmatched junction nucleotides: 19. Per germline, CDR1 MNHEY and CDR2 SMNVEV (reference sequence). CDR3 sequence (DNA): TGTGCCAGCAGTAAAGAGACAGGGAGTGGGGCCATTGGTGGCTACACCTTC. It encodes CASSKETGSGAIGGYTF.

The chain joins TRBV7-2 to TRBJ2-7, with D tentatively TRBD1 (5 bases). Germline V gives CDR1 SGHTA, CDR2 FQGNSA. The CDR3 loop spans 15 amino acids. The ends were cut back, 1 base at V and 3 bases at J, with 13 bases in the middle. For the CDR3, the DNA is TGTGCCAGCAGCTTAGGGAGACAGTTCTTCTACGAGCAGTACTTC. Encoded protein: CASSLGRQFFYEQYF. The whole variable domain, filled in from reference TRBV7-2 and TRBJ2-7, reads GAGVSQSPSNKVTEKGKDVELRCDPISGHTALYWYRQSLGQGLEFLIYFQGNSAPDKSGLPSDRFSAERTGGSVSTLTIQRTQQEDSAVYLCASSLGRQFFYEQYFGPGTRLTVT.

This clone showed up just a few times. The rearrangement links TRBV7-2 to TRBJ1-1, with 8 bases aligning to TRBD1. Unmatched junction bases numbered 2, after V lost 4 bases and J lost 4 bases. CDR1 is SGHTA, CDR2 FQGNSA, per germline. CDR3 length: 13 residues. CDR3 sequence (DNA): TGTGCCAGCAGCTGGACAGGGCCCACTGAAGCTTTCTTT. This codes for CASSWTGPTEAFF. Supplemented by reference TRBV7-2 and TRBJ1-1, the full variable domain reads GAGVSQSPSNKVTEKGKDVELRCDPISGHTALYWYRQSLGQGLEFLIYFQGNSAPDKSGLPSDRFSAERTGGSVSTLTIQRTQQEDSAVYLCASSWTGPTEAFFGQGTRLTVV.

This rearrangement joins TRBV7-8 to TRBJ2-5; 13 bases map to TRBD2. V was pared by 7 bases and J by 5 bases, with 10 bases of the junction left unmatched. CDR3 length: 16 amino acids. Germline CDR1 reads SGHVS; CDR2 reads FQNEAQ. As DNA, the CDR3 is TGTGCCAGCATGGGACTAGCGGGGCCCCTATCGGAGACCCAGTACTTC. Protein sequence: CASMGLAGPLSETQYF.